This TCR beta chain stems from a study of shared clonotypes between healthy human individuals. Produced via immunoSEQ multiplex PCR; TCRdb's table is partial and in-frame only. The sample carries around 2,100,000 clones, approximately 95% recorded once. Terminally differentiated effector memory CD45RA+ cells were excluded from the naive CD8 cells, which were CD45RO-negative and positively selected for CCR7. Every donor, a Caucasian adult, lived in Nashville, Tennessee. Note on this clone: Antigen: not known.

General observations from the study: Limitation of the genetic and exposure-history diversity represented came from the few donors.

This CDR3 has 16 amino acids. Germline lookup yields CDR1 SGHVS and CDR2 FQNEAQ. V lost 5 bases and J lost 7; bases outside the gene matches: 9. The rearrangement joins TRBV7-8 to TRBJ2-7, with 15 bases lining up with TRBD2. The material sequenced was naive CD8+ T cells sorted from blood. The sequence was obtained from a man between 18 and 35 years old in good health. The CDR3 DNA sequence: TGTGCCAGCAGCCACACCGGGACTAGCGGGGGGTTTGAGCAGTACTTC. Its translation: CASSHTGTSGGFEQYF.